This TCR beta chain was profiled in a study of blood T cell repertoires in COVID-19. The CDR3 is made up of 18 amino acids. Trimming at V came to 0 bases and at J to 4 bases, leaving 9 bases not matched to a gene. Germline-derived CDR1 and CDR2 are MGHRA and YSYEKL. This clone was recorded a few times. Measured with immunoSEQ multiplex PCR; TCRdb has only the in-frame clones, and not every one. The table includes tens of thousands of clones, 70% to 90% detected once. Sequencing used peripheral blood. This sequence joins TRBV4-1 and TRBJ1-6; 7 bases are shared with TRBD1. This sequence was found in a human donor in a cohort sampled during active COVID-19. The CDR3 nucleotides are TGCGCCAGCAGCCAAGATGACAGGGAAGCGAGATATAATTCACCCCTCCACTTT. Encoded protein: CASSQDDREARYNSPLHF.